The 28 T cell receptor beta chains in this list originate from one sample, sequenced in a study of cytomegalovirus exposure and HLA in healthy donors. The PCR used 60 Vbeta and 13 Jbeta primers. The data were produced by immunoSEQ multiplex PCR, yet TCRdb's version contains in-frame clones alone and is incomplete. The sample holds about 160,000 clones, about 75% seen once. Sequenced material: PBMCs. These receptors came from a female donor in good health and CMV-seronegative.

This clone was seen only a few times. This chain joins TRBV5-6 and TRBJ1-1; D gene ambiguous. This CDR3 has 14 amino acids. Germline V lookup: CDR1 SGHDT, CDR2 YYEEEE. The V end lost 0 bases, the J end lost 1 base, and 7 bases lay between the germline ends. Written as DNA, the CDR3 is TGTGCCAGCAGCTTGGGTCTGAGGAACACTGAAGCTTTCTTT. It codes for CASSLGLRNTEAFF.

The V gene is TRBV11-1, the J gene TRBJ1-2; 8 bases fit TRBD1. CDR3 length: 14 residues. J lost 4 bases, V lost 5 bases, and 6 bases had no gene match. Per germline, CDR1 SGHAT and CDR2 FQDESV (reference sequence). CDR3 nucleotides: TGTGCCAGCAGCGTGGGGACAGGTATCTATGGCTACACCTTC. Its protein is CASSVGTGIYGYTF.

The chain is built from TRBV18 and TRBJ2-2; the D gene is possibly TRBD1 (6 bases). In germline, CDR1 is KGHSH, CDR2 LQKENI. Trimming removed 3 bases at V and 4 bases at J, with 12 bases between. CDR3 length: 15 amino acids. The CDR3 loop reads CASSPPPGVTGELFF. DNA of the CDR3: TGTGCCAGCTCACCCCCCCCAGGGGTCACCGGGGAGCTGTTTTTT.

The chain couples TRBV19 to TRBJ1-5; 9 bases match TRBD1. The V segment lost 6 bases and the J segment 0 bases; nucleotides outside the gene matches: 12. Looked up from germline, CDR1 is LNHDA and CDR2 is SQIVND (reference sequence). This CDR3 has 18 amino acids. CDR3 sequence: CASRTGQGNQYSNQPQHF. Here the CDR3 DNA reads TGTGCCAGTAGAACCGGACAGGGGAACCAATATAGCAATCAGCCCCAGCATTTT.

The rearrangement links TRBV18 to TRBJ1-3, with 8 bases identical to TRBD1. The CDR3 covers 16 residues. CDR1 KGHSH and CDR2 LQKENI come from the germline V gene. V dropped 6 bases and J dropped 0; count of bases not matched to a gene: 7. The CDR3 reads CASSPWTGSSGNTIYF. Written as DNA, the CDR3 is TGTGCCAGCTCCCCCTGGACAGGGAGCTCTGGAAACACCATATATTTT. Complete variable domain (other parts from reference TRBV18 and TRBJ1-3): NAGVMQNPRHLVRRRGQEARLRCSPMKGHSHVYWYRQLPEEGLKFMVYLQKENIIDESGMPKERFSAEFPKEGPSILRIQQVVRGDSAAYFCASSPWTGSSGNTIYFGEGSWLTVV.

The rearrangement uses TRBV10-2 and TRBJ2-3; 11 bases map to TRBD2. The CDR3 consists of 17 residues. J gave up 2 bases and V 1 base, and 5 bases lay outside the gene matches. The germline gives CDR1 WSHSY, CDR2 SAAADI. The CDR3, as DNA: TGCGCCAGCAGTGAGTACCTAGCGGGGGGACACACAGATACGCAGTATTTT. As protein: CASSEYLAGGHTDTQYF.

The V call is TRBV6-5, the J call TRBJ1-5; 8 positions agree with TRBD1. J gave up 6 bases and V 6 bases, and 10 bases lay outside the gene matches. Germline assignment: CDR1 MNHEY and CDR2 SVGAGI. There are 15 residues in the CDR3. The CDR3 DNA is TGTGCCAGCAGACCCCCCTTACAGGGGGTTCAGCCCCAGCATTTT. Encoded protein: CASRPPLQGVQPQHF.

The V and J genes are TRBV5-1 and TRBJ2-5; 12 bases line up with TRBD2. CDR1 SGHRS and CDR2 YFSETQ come from the germline V gene. This CDR3 comprises 16 residues. The J segment lost 1 base and the V segment lost 4 bases, leaving 5 bases of the junction unmatched. CDR3 nucleotides: TGCGCCAGCAGCCAGGGGACTAGCGGGTTCCAAGAGACCCAGTACTTC. Translation gives CASSQGTSGFQETQYF.

The chain recombines TRBV11-2 with TRBJ1-1; D is possibly TRBD1 (6 bases). The CDR3 contains 12 residues. Trimming left V 8 bases short and J 4 bases short, with 11 bases between. Germline CDR1 SGHAT, CDR2 FQNNGV. The CDR3 bases are TGTGCCAGCGGGAGAGGGGGCACTGAAGCTTTCTTT. Translation gives CASGRGGTEAFF.

This clone has a single count. The chain recombines TRBV5-1 with TRBJ2-3; TRBD2 matches 11 bases. The CDR3 is made up of 16 amino acids. Germline-derived CDR1 and CDR2 are SGHRS and YFSETQ. V lost 4 bases, J lost 4 bases, and 8 bases stayed unmatched. This CDR3 reads CASSMDLAGGSDTQYF. CDR3 nucleotides: TGCGCCAGCAGCATGGACCTAGCGGGAGGATCAGATACGCAGTATTTT.

V usage is TRBV7-6 and J usage is TRBJ1-5, with TRBD1 identical over 7 bases. V shed 5 bases and J 0 bases; nucleotides not matched to a gene: 7. CDR1 SGHVS and CDR2 FNYEAQ come from the germline V gene. The length of the CDR3 is 16 residues. The CDR3 DNA is TGTGCCAGCAGCCCGGGACAGCCCTATAGCAATCAGCCCCAGCATTTT. It specifies CASSPGQPYSNQPQHF.

The rearrangement uses TRBV11-2 and TRBJ2-1; maybe TRBD1 (5 bases). Trimming took off 2 bases at V and 9 bases at J, with 14 bases between the two ends. The germline V gene has CDR1 SGHAT and CDR2 FQNNGV. This CDR3 is 14 amino acids long. CDR3 sequence reads: CASSLIQPGSEQFF. The CDR3, as DNA: TGTGCCAGCAGCTTAATTCAGCCAGGGTCTGAGCAGTTCTTC.

The rearrangement joins TRBV19 to TRBJ1-2; D is unclear. V lost 7 bases to trimming and J lost 0 bases, with 12 bases between them. CDR1 is LNHDA and CDR2 is SQIVND in the germline V gene (reference sequence). The CDR3 loop spans 14 amino acids. CDR3: CASTPGRTNYGYTF. DNA for the CDR3: TGTGCCAGTACCCCCGGGAGAACTAACTATGGCTACACCTTC.

V and J are TRBV7-8 and TRBJ2-6; 10 bases are shared with TRBD1. This CDR3 is built from 19 residues. Looked up from germline, CDR1 is SGHVS and CDR2 is FQNEAQ. V dropped 2 bases and J dropped 1; count of bases not matched to a gene: 8. The CDR3 here is CASSLRAGQGFSGANVLTF. CDR3 bases: TGTGCCAGCAGCTTACGGGCGGGACAGGGGTTTTCTGGGGCCAACGTCCTGACTTTC.

This clone was detected a few times. J is TRBJ1-4 and V is TRBV9, with a weak D call TRBD1 (5 bases). CDR3 size: 15 residues. The V end lost 4 bases, the J end lost 6 bases, and 16 bases lay between the germline ends. CDR1 is SGDLS and CDR2 is YYNGEE in the germline V gene. The CDR3 region has the DNA TGTGCCAGCAGCCCTTCTTTAGGGGAATATGAAAAACTGTTTTTT. It codes for CASSPSLGEYEKLFF.

CDR3 protein: CASSHGGGLIQPQHF. The DNA for the CDR3 is TGTGCCAGCAGCCATGGGGGGGGGCTAATTCAGCCCCAGCATTTT. The chain uses TRBV6-6 and TRBJ1-5; weak D call: TRBD1 (6 bases). Deletions cut 6 bases from V and 6 bases from J, with 18 bases between. Germline V CDR1 and CDR2: MNHNY, SVGAGI (reference sequence). This CDR3 has 15 residues.

J is TRBJ2-7 and V is TRBV6-1; D is unresolved. Trimming cost V 1 base and J 5 bases, with 12 bases left between them. The germline CDR1 and CDR2 sequences are MNHNS and SASEGT. The CDR3 is 14 amino acids. CDR3 DNA: TGTGCCAGCAGTGAAGGGCCCGCGGTAAACGAGCAGTACTTC. Translated: CASSEGPAVNEQYF.

V gene TRBV19 combines with J gene TRBJ2-6; D gene uncertain. This CDR3 contains 13 residues. Per germline, CDR1 LNHDA and CDR2 SQIVND (reference sequence). Trimming removed 7 bases from V and 2 bases from J, with 6 bases in between. CDR3 DNA sequence: TGTGCCAGTAATGCGGCTGGGGCCAACGTCCTGACTTTC. Protein: CASNAAGANVLTF.

The chain couples TRBV7-2 to TRBJ2-3, with 11 nucleotides matching TRBD2. The trim removed 6 bases at V and 5 bases at J, leaving 10 bases unmatched. The CDR3 covers 16 residues. CDR1 SGHTA and CDR2 FQGNSA come from the germline V gene. The CDR3 protein is CASRPGLAGRGDTQYF. DNA for the CDR3: TGTGCCAGCAGGCCCGGACTAGCGGGTCGAGGAGATACGCAGTATTTT. Combining the CDR3 with reference TRBV7-2 and TRBJ2-3 gives the whole variable domain GAGVSQSPSNKVTEKGKDVELRCDPISGHTALYWYRQSLGQGLEFLIYFQGNSAPDKSGLPSDRFSAERTGGSVSTLTIQRTQQEDSAVYLCASRPGLAGRGDTQYFGPGTRLTVL.

The chain is built from TRBV7-2 and TRBJ1-2, with 9 bases identical to TRBD1. CDR3 size: 14 residues. Trimming removed 4 bases from V and 5 bases from J; junction bases left unmatched: 5. The germline gives CDR1 SGHTA, CDR2 FQGNSA. The CDR3 here is CASSSRDRDYGYTF. The CDR3 DNA follows: TGTGCCAGCAGCTCCCGGGACAGGGATTATGGCTACACCTTC.

V and J are TRBV10-3 and TRBJ1-1; TRBD1 matches 9 bases. V dropped 6 bases and J dropped 5; count of bases not matched to a gene: 7. This CDR3 is built from 14 residues. Germline values: CDR1 ENHRY, CDR2 SYGVKD. CDR3 sequence: CAIRTGQGETEAFF. The CDR3 nucleotides are TGTGCCATCAGGACGGGACAGGGTGAGACTGAAGCTTTCTTT.

The chain joins TRBV18 to TRBJ1-2, with TRBD1 identical over 9 bases. This CDR3 has 15 residues. Germline V gene data show CDR1 as KGHSH and CDR2 as LQKENI. V lost 0 bases, J lost 9 bases, and 8 bases stayed unmatched. The CDR3 sequence: CASSPPGGQGRSYTF. CDR3 sequence (DNA): TGTGCCAGCTCACCACCTGGGGGACAGGGACGGAGCTACACCTTC. The full variable domain, its missing parts supplied by reference TRBV18 and TRBJ1-2, is NAGVMQNPRHLVRRRGQEARLRCSPMKGHSHVYWYRQLPEEGLKFMVYLQKENIIDESGMPKERFSAEFPKEGPSILRIQQVVRGDSAAYFCASSPPGGQGRSYTFGSGTRLTVV.

The chain couples TRBV10-2 to TRBJ2-1; 9 bases are a match to TRBD2. V lost 6 bases, J lost 5 bases, and 11 bases stayed unmatched. Germline V gene data show CDR1 as WSHSY and CDR2 as SAAADI. The CDR3 is 16 amino acids. Written as DNA, the CDR3 is TGCGCCAGCAGACCCTCGGGCGGGGGGGCCCACAATGAGCAGTTCTTC. Translating it yields CASRPSGGGAHNEQFF.

The V and J genes are TRBV5-1 and TRBJ2-7, with 9 bases matching TRBD1. V was clipped by 4 bases and J by 6 bases; unmatched bases: 8. The length of the CDR3 is 14 residues. Per germline, CDR1 SGHRS and CDR2 YFSETQ. CDR3 in amino acids: CASSPGTGSVEQYF. In DNA, the CDR3 is TGCGCCAGCAGCCCCGGGACAGGGAGCGTCGAGCAGTACTTC.

V gene TRBV11-3 combines with J gene TRBJ1-2, with TRBD1 identical over 9 bases. J gave up 5 bases and V 4 bases, and 2 bases lay outside the gene matches. Germline-derived CDR1 and CDR2 are SGHNT and YENEEA. The CDR3 length is 13 residues. CDR3 sequence reads: CASSSTGGYGYTF. The CDR3 nucleotides read TGTGCCAGCAGCTCGACAGGGGGGTATGGCTACACCTTC.

This chain connects TRBV4-2 to TRBJ2-3; 9 nucleotides agree with TRBD2. V shed 0 bases and J 0 bases; nucleotides not matched to a gene: 7. The CDR3 has 18 residues. Germline loops: CDR1 LGHNA, CDR2 YNFKEQ. DNA of the CDR3: TGTGCCAGCAGCCAAGATCAAGGCGGGGGGGCAAGCACAGATACGCAGTATTTT. Its protein product is CASSQDQGGGASTDTQYF.

This clone showed up just a few times. The CDR3 sequence is CASSASSGRGNEQFF. Written as DNA, the CDR3 is TGTGCCAGTAGTGCCTCTAGCGGGAGGGGGAATGAGCAGTTCTTC. The chain links TRBV19 to TRBJ2-1; 12 bases agree with TRBD2. J lost 7 bases, V lost 5 bases, and 6 bases had no gene match. This CDR3 contains 15 residues. CDR1 and CDR2 from the germline V gene are LNHDA and SQIVND (reference sequence). The entire variable domain, with the rest obtained from reference TRBV19 and TRBJ2-1, is as follows: DGGITQSPKYLFRKEGQNVTLSCEQNLNHDAMYWYRQDPGQGLRLIYYSQIVNDFQKGDIAEGYSVSREKKESFPLTVTSAQKNPTAFYLCASSASSGRGNEQFFGPGTRLTVL.

This clone has just a few counts. The chain joins TRBV30 to TRBJ2-7, with 10 bases that match TRBD2. V shed 3 bases and J 1 base; nucleotides not matched to a gene: 9. The CDR3 is 16 residues long. In germline, CDR1 is GTSNPN, CDR2 SVGIG (reference sequence). The CDR3 DNA sequence: TGTGCCTGGAGCCCTAGCGGGGGAACAGGATCCTACGAGCAGTACTTC. Translating gives CAWSPSGGTGSYEQYF.